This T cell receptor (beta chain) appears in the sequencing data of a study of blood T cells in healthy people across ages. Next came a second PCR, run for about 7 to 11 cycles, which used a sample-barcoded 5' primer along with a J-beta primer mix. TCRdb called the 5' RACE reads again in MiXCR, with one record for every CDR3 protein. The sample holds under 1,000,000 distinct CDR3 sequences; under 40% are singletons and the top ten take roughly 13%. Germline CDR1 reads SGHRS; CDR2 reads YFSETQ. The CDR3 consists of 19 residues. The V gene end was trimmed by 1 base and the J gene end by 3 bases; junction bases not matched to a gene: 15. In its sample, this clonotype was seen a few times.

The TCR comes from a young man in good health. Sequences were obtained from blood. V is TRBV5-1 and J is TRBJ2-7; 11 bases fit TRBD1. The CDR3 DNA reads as TGCGCCAGCAGCTTGCCGACTAGCGGACAGGGGGCTTTCGGCTACGAGCAGTACTTC. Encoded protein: CASSLPTSGQGAFGYEQYF.